Below, 21 T cell receptor beta chains from the same sample are listed, as sequenced in a study of molecular identifiers for immune sequencing clone quantification. TCRdb passed the PCR reads through MiXCR, listing each CDR3 protein once. The sample holds more than 550,000 distinct CDR3 sequences, about 25% seen once. What was sequenced was naive CD8+ T cells from blood, with Jurkat cell RNA spiked in. The sample's subset: FACS-sorted CD8+CD4-CCR7+CD45RA+ naive T cells. These receptor sequences come from a human donor in good health. Some libraries in this study had Jurkat cell RNA spiked in.

Regarding this clonotype: The conserved phenylalanine or tryptophan normally closing the CDR3 is absent here, so this likely arose from a read error. The J gene is TRBJ2-5, the V gene TRBV6-5; D unclear. The CDR3 is 14 amino acids. Trimming removed 0 bases from V and 5 bases from J, with 10 bases in between. Germline CDR1 and CDR2: MNHEY and SVGAGI. As DNA, the CDR3 is TGTGCCAGCAGTTACTCGAGCGTCAAGGAGACCCAGTACTCC. Its protein is CASSYSSVKETQYS.

The sample holds a few counts of this clonotype. The genes are TRBV13 and TRBJ2-7; D is perhaps TRBD1 or TRBD2 (5 bases each). Germline assignment: CDR1 PRHDT and CDR2 FYEKMQ (reference sequence). Trimming shortened V by 2 bases and J by 9 bases, and 11 bases separated the two germline ends. CDR3 length: 12 amino acids. Here the CDR3 reads CASSLNGALQYF. The CDR3 region has the DNA TGTGCCAGCAGCTTAAACGGGGCCCTGCAGTACTTC.

The chain combines TRBV5-1 with TRBJ2-7; 9 positions agree with TRBD2. Losses at the gene ends were 0 bases for V and 5 bases for J; bases not matched to a gene: 6. This CDR3 comprises 15 residues. The germline V gene has CDR1 SGHRS and CDR2 YFSETQ. CDR3 amino acids: CASSLGVAGVNEQYF. CDR3 sequence (DNA): TGCGCCAGCAGCTTGGGAGTAGCGGGAGTTAACGAGCAGTACTTC.

Remarks on this clonotype: Since a much larger clone is just one base distant, this may be a read error. This CDR3 is missing its conserved last phenylalanine or tryptophan, likely due to a read error. The J gene is TRBJ2-7, the V gene TRBV7-6, with TRBD1 as a possible D gene (5 bases). Between the trimmed V and J ends, which lost 5 bases and 4 bases, there was a span of 12 bases. Germline CDR1 reads SGHVS; CDR2 reads FNYEAQ. The CDR3 is 13 amino acids. The CDR3 bases are TGTGCCAGCAGCAGGAAGGGGTTGTACGAGCAGTACCTC. Amino acids: CASSRKGLYEQYL.

This clonotype was counted a few times. This chain joins TRBV9 and TRBJ2-7; D not resolved. The CDR3 has 14 residues. V was cut by 0 bases and J by 3 bases, with 10 bases left in between. Per germline, CDR1 SGDLS and CDR2 YYNGEE. The CDR3 DNA reads TGTGCCAGCAGCGTAGGTCGAGCCAACTACGAGCAGTACTTC. It translates to CASSVGRANYEQYF. Based on the CDR3 plus reference TRBV9 and TRBJ2-7, the full variable domain is DSGVTQTPKHLITATGQRVTLRCSPRSGDLSVYWYQQSLDQGLQFLIQYYNGEERAKGNILERFSAQQFPDLHSELNLSSLELGDSALYFCASSVGRANYEQYFGPGTRLTVT.

About this clonotype itself: This may be a read error, as it is one base from a much larger clone. V is TRBV14 and J is TRBJ2-5, with D unclear. Trimming cost V 4 bases and J 4 bases, with 10 bases left between them. Germline lookup yields CDR1 SGHDN and CDR2 FVKESK. The CDR3 totals 13 residues. The CDR3 nucleotides read TGTGCCAGCAGCCCATTCAGCCTAGAGACCCAGTACTTC. As protein: CASSPFSLETQYF.

This clonotype has ten or more counts. The DNA for the CDR3 is TGCGCCAGCAGCCCCTGGGCAGAGGGTGGGCAGCCCCAGCATTTT. This encodes CASSPWAEGGQPQHF. This chain uses TRBV4-1 with TRBJ1-5; D ambiguous. The germline V gene has CDR1 MGHRA and CDR2 YSYEKL. The CDR3 is 15 amino acids. V dropped 4 bases and J dropped 7 bases, with 17 bases sitting between them.

The gene calls are TRBV27 and TRBJ1-2; 8 bases align to TRBD1. Germline V gene lookup returns CDR1 MNHEY and CDR2 SMNVEV (reference sequence). Trimming cost V 2 bases and J 4 bases; bases outside gene matches: 6. The CDR3 has 15 residues. Here the CDR3 reads CASSLRAGGFYGYTF. The CDR3 DNA reads as TGTGCCAGCAGTTTAAGGGCAGGGGGCTTCTATGGCTACACCTTC.

The chain is built from TRBV6-6 and TRBJ2-3; 9 nucleotides align to TRBD2. V trimming: 7 bases; J trimming: 2 bases; junction bases outside the gene matches: 4. CDR3 size: 14 residues. Germline V gene data show CDR1 as MNHNY and CDR2 as SVGAGI (reference sequence). CDR3 bases: TGTGCCAGCAATAGCGGGAGAGACACAGATACGCAGTATTTT. The encoded protein is CASNSGRDTDTQYF.

This clonotype was observed a handful of times. A junction end diverges from the germline sequence, so it may reflect a read error. The chain employs TRBV7-2 and TRBJ1-1; D unclear. Germline assignment: CDR1 SGHTA and CDR2 FQGNSA. This CDR3 has 14 amino acids. CDR3 sequence: CASSPRTSNTEASF. The CDR3 DNA reads as TGTGCCAGCAGCCCCAGGACGTCGAACACTGAAGCTTCCTTT. Full variable domain (remainder filled in from reference TRBV7-2 and TRBJ1-1): GAGVSQSPSNKVTEKGKDVELRCDPISGHTALYWYRQSLGQGLEFLIYFQGNSAPDKSGLPSDRFSAERTGGSVSTLTIQRTQQEDSAVYLCASSPRTSNTEASFGQGTRLTVV.

This clonotype was seen only a few times. The V call is TRBV24-1, the J call TRBJ1-5; D gene unclear. The CDR3 runs 14 residues. V gave up 5 bases and J gave up 0 bases, with 7 bases separating them. Germline V gives CDR1 KGHDR, CDR2 SFDVKD. The CDR3 region has the DNA TGTGCCACCAGTGCCCAGAATAGCAATCAGCCCCAGCATTTT. Protein: CATSAQNSNQPQHF.

Ten or more counts support this clonotype. V is TRBV12-5 and J is TRBJ2-3; D is ambiguous. The CDR3 extends over 16 amino acids. Germline V CDR1 and CDR2: LGHNT, FRNRAP. V dropped 5 bases and J dropped 0 bases, with 15 bases sitting between them. The CDR3 here is CASGPAQSTSTDTQYF. CDR3 sequence (DNA): TGTGCTAGTGGTCCCGCACAAAGCACTAGCACAGATACGCAGTATTTT.

In this sample, this clonotype turned up many times. The rearrangement links TRBV29-1 to TRBJ2-7; D is undetermined. Germline V CDR1 and CDR2: SQVTM, ANQGSEA. V gave up 4 bases and J gave up 0 bases, with 10 bases separating them. The CDR3 sequence is 13 residues long. The CDR3 sequence is CSVGARSSYEQYF. The CDR3 DNA reads as TGCAGCGTTGGAGCAAGGAGCTCCTACGAGCAGTACTTC.

To note about this clonotype: Being one base from a much bigger clone, this may be a read error. The chain has TRBV4-3 and TRBJ1-1; D not resolved. Germline V gene lookup returns CDR1 LGHNA and CDR2 YSLEER. The CDR3 loop spans 13 amino acids. For the CDR3, the DNA is TGCGCCCGCAGCCAAGACGGAAGGACTGAAGCTTTCTTT. Protein: CARSQDGRTEAFF.

The CDR3 DNA is TGTGCCAGCAGCTCCGGGACAGGGGTCACCTACGAGCAGTACTTC. Its protein product is CASSSGTGVTYEQYF. This chain links TRBV11-3 with TRBJ2-7, with 10 bases that match TRBD1. There are 15 residues in the CDR3. Germline assignment: CDR1 SGHNT and CDR2 YENEEA. The ends lost 4 bases at V and 2 bases at J; junction bases unmatched: 5.

This clonotype was seen repeatedly, ten times or more. This chain joins TRBV7-2 and TRBJ1-5; D remains ambiguous. The CDR3 runs to 15 residues. V was clipped by 5 bases and J by 5 bases, with 16 bases between them. Germline V lookup: CDR1 SGHTA, CDR2 FQGNSA. This chain's CDR3 is CASSRSGDEYQPQHF. DNA of the CDR3: TGTGCCAGCAGCCGCTCCGGGGATGAGTATCAGCCCCAGCATTTT.

The J gene is TRBJ1-4, the V gene TRBV6-1, with D perhaps TRBD1 (5 bases). The V gene lost 2 bases and the J gene lost 8 bases, with 18 bases spanning the gap. The CDR3 is 16 amino acids. Germline CDR1 is MNHNS and CDR2 is SASEGT. The CDR3 loop reads CASSEYVGGTGEKLFF. DNA of the CDR3: TGTGCCAGCAGTGAATACGTTGGGGGGACGGGGGAAAAACTGTTTTTT.

This clonotype was found a few times. This chain links TRBV6-1 with TRBJ2-1; D is undetermined. The V and J ends lost 0 bases and 8 bases respectively, with 20 bases between them. Germline assignment: CDR1 MNHNS and CDR2 SASEGT. CDR3 length: 17 residues. In nucleotides, the CDR3 is TGTGCCAGCAGTGAAGCGCTCCGGACCCTCGGCGCCGATGAGCAGTTCTTC. It yields the protein CASSEALRTLGADEQFF.

On this clonotype itself: This sequence may be a read error, since a much larger clone differs from it by one base. The gene calls are TRBV5-6 and TRBJ2-7; D remains unclear. V lost 0 bases, J lost 6 bases, and 13 bases lay in between. This CDR3 has 14 residues. Germline CDR1 SGHDT, CDR2 YYEEEE. The CDR3 DNA reads as TGTGCCAGCAGCTTGGGGCGGCCGTCGGGCGAGCAGTACTTC. This sequence encodes CASSLGRPSGEQYF.

This clonotype was seen a few times. This chain links TRBV7-9 with TRBJ1-1, with D maybe TRBD1 (5 bases). Trimming left V 0 bases short and J 3 bases short, with 8 bases between. Germline assignment: CDR1 SEHNR and CDR2 FQNEAQ (reference sequence). The CDR3 extends over 14 amino acids. The CDR3 DNA is TGTGCCAGCAGCTTAGCAGGGGAGTACACTGAAGCTTTCTTT. This sequence encodes CASSLAGEYTEAFF.

There are many counts of this clonotype. The chain links TRBV6-5 to TRBJ2-4; 7 bases map to TRBD1. Trimming removed 5 bases from V and 8 bases from J; junction bases left unmatched: 6. Germline loops: CDR1 MNHEY, CDR2 SVGAGI. This CDR3 region has 13 residues. The CDR3 here is CASSHGTGDIQYF. In nucleotides, the CDR3 is TGTGCCAGCAGTCATGGAACAGGGGACATTCAGTACTTC.